The 9 T cell receptor beta chains given below trace back to one sample, sequenced in a study of Graves' ophthalmopathy and Graves' hyperthyroidism. RNA transcripts were the source from which TCR beta CDR3 regions were amplified. Second-round multiplex PCR followed a first-round RT-PCR using HTBI primers. TCRdb redid the calling of the multiplex PCR reads with MiXCR, one entry per CDR3 protein. Here the sample spans a few hundred thousand distinct CDR3 sequences, 39% being singletons. The source material was peripheral blood or thyroid tissue (not recorded which). The receptors derive from an adult man with Graves' hyperthyroidism.

This clonotype was counted a few times. This chain joins TRBV15 and TRBJ1-2; D might be TRBD1 (5 bases). The V gene lost 10 bases and the J gene lost 5 bases, with 17 bases spanning the gap. The CDR3 length is 13 residues. The germline V gene has CDR1 LNHNV and CDR2 YYDKDF (reference sequence). CDR3 residues: CARRGGAFYGYTF. As DNA, the CDR3 is TGTGCCAGGCGGGGAGGGGCCTTTTATGGCTACACCTTC.

The chain links TRBV7-2 to TRBJ1-1; D remains unclear. The CDR3 totals 17 residues. Trimming took off 1 base at V and 8 bases at J, with 23 bases between the two ends. Germline V gene data show CDR1 as SGHTA and CDR2 as FQGNSA. The chain's CDR3 is CASSLGGSGRAGGEAFF. The CDR3 DNA follows: TGTGCCAGCAGCTTAGGAGGGAGCGGGAGGGCGGGTGGAGAAGCTTTCTTT.

The chain uses TRBV2 and TRBJ1-5, with 7 bases that match TRBD1. Looked up from germline, CDR1 is SNHLY and CDR2 is FYNNEI. V was clipped by 8 bases and J by 4 bases; unmatched bases: 17. CDR3 length: 17 residues. The CDR3 DNA reads TGTGCCAGCTCACCAGCGTCTTGGACAGGACTAAATCAGCCCCAGCATTTT. As protein: CASSPASWTGLNQPQHF.

This clonotype was seen many times. The rearrangement links TRBV7-2 to TRBJ1-2, with TRBD1 matching 9 bases. Germline assignment: CDR1 SGHTA and CDR2 FQGNSA. The length of the CDR3 is 14 residues. The V segment lost 5 bases and the J segment 7 bases; nucleotides outside the gene matches: 8. This CDR3 is CASSPGQGRGGYTF. The CDR3 coding sequence is TGTGCCAGCAGCCCAGGACAGGGGAGAGGTGGCTACACCTTC.

The V gene is TRBV28, the J gene TRBJ2-7; D might be TRBD1 (5 bases). The V gene lost 2 bases and the J gene lost 0 bases, with 14 bases spanning the gap. In germline, CDR1 is MDHEN, CDR2 SYDVKM. This CDR3 region has 16 residues. The CDR3: CASSLGARGSSYEQYF. The CDR3 nucleotides read TGTGCCAGCAGTTTAGGGGCAAGGGGCAGCTCCTACGAGCAGTACTTC.

Details on this clonotype: This may be a read error, as it is one base from a much larger clone. The rearrangement links TRBV5-4 to TRBJ1-2; maybe TRBD1 (6 bases). The CDR3 extends over 18 amino acids. Germline V gene data show CDR1 as SGHNT and CDR2 as YYREEE (reference sequence). V was trimmed by 2 bases and J by 4 bases, leaving 24 bases between them. CDR3 sequence reads: CASSFPKQGTRDIYGYTF. CDR3 DNA: TGTGCCAGCAGCTTTCCAAAGCAAGGGACCCGGGACATCTATGGCTACACCTTC.

This clonotype was detected once. The chain combines TRBV9 with TRBJ2-4; D may be TRBD1 (6 bases). Germline lookup yields CDR1 SGDLS and CDR2 YYNGEE. The V gene lost 5 bases and the J gene lost 0 bases, with 15 bases spanning the gap. The CDR3 is made up of 16 amino acids. CDR3 loop: CASSQQGDLAKNIQYF. The DNA for the CDR3 is TGTGCCAGCAGTCAACAGGGAGACCTAGCCAAAAACATTCAGTACTTC. The variable domain in full, with the rest retrieved from reference TRBV9 and TRBJ2-4, is DSGVTQTPKHLITATGQRVTLRCSPRSGDLSVYWYQQSLDQGLQFLIQYYNGEERAKGNILERFSAQQFPDLHSELNLSSLELGDSALYFCASSQQGDLAKNIQYFGAGTRLSVL.

This clonotype was found many times. CDR3 coding DNA: TGCGCCAGCAGTGAGATGAGCTCCTATAATTCACCCCTCCACTTT. This sequence encodes CASSEMSSYNSPLHF. The chain has TRBV10-2 and TRBJ1-6; D ambiguous. Trimming removed 2 bases at V and 0 bases at J, with 5 bases between. Germline loops: CDR1 WSHSY, CDR2 SAAADI. The CDR3 covers 15 residues.

This clonotype was seen only once. This chain links TRBV2 with TRBJ2-7; 11 positions agree with TRBD1. The ends lost 7 bases at V and 7 bases at J; junction bases unmatched: 9. There are 14 residues in the CDR3. Germline CDR1 reads SNHLY; CDR2 reads FYNNEI. In DNA form, the CDR3 reads TGTGCCAGCATATCCGGACAGGGGGCGGGTGAGCAGTACTTC. It encodes CASISGQGAGEQYF.